Included here is one T cell receptor (beta chain) sequence, with context. The antigen remains undetermined. This record belongs to a study of immune evolution from preneoplasia to lung adenocarcinoma. Study-wide results and caveats: KRAS-mutant nodules had the highest T cell clonality. Normal lung had the highest top T cell clone frequencies.

Patients had resection in Japan or China between about 2014 and 2017. Two lung cancer pathologists independently confirmed each histologic diagnosis. Per germline, CDR1 SGHTA and CDR2 FQGNSA. The junction had 6 bases not matched to a gene; V was cut back by 4 bases and J by 3 bases. The CDR3 totals 16 residues. The table came from immunoSEQ multiplex PCR; TCRdb's copy has only in-frame clones and leaves some out. The data show about 26,000 clones, about 76% seen once. This rearrangement joins TRBV7-2 to TRBJ2-1, with 10 positions matching TRBD1. The sample taken for sequencing was FFPE invasive lung adenocarcinoma tissue. The clonotype originates from a person aged 55 to 69 with invasive lung adenocarcinoma. Some clones in this sample may be carry-over from other donors' samples. The CDR3 DNA is TGTGCCAGCAGCTCCTTCGGACAGGGGGGCTACAATGAGCAGTTCTTC. Its protein is CASSSFGQGGYNEQFF.